This T cell receptor (beta chain) was documented in a study of T cells expressing NK-cell markers (dated by TCRdb to about 2020). Study-level background: In sorted CD3+CD56+NKG2C+, CD3+CD56+NKG2C- and CD3+CD56-NKG2C+ T-cell subsets from 8 or 9 donors, TCR beta-chain repertoires were profiled. Randomly selected healthy volunteers, three men and five women, were used as the eight sequenced donors. Seven of the eight sequenced donors were HCMV-seropositive and one was HCMV-seronegative. The libraries were sequenced on Illumina HiSeq 2000/2500, MiSeq or NextSeq, producing 2 x 150 bp reads. Beyond this particular receptor, the publication reports: It remained unclear whether the expanded NKG2C-expressing T cell clones were specific for HCMV antigens. Those dominant clonotypes were again the most abundant among CD3+CD56-NKG2C+ cells in a handful of donors, at roughly 25-65%. In 5 to 7 donors, the dominant CD3+CD56+NKG2C+ clonotypes ranked among the top 10 CD8+ clonotypes, making up about 1.0-7.0% of CD8+ T cells.

A commercial ELISA kit detecting HCMV-specific IgG in serum was used to determine HCMV serostatus. Peripheral blood mononuclear cells were isolated from blood by Ficoll density gradient centrifugation. Sequencing was performed on an Illumina HiSeq 2000. The TCR beta cDNA libraries were made using 5'RACE template switching, a step that added both a universal primer site and unique molecular identifiers. Synthesis of cDNA was primed from the TCR beta constant segment and was followed by two consecutive PCR amplification steps. Under the source paper's analysis protocol: Reads were demultiplexed and grouped by UMI with MIGEC, and clonotypes were assembled and quantified with MiTCR. To remove erroneous sequences, TCR cDNA sequences were retained only when supported by two or more reads. The tcR package was used for downstream repertoire analysis, and clonotypes were matched between fractions using CDR3 nucleotide sequence together with V segment. VDJmatch was used to annotate antigen specificity against VDJdb, with one amino acid substitution in CDR3 permitted. After TCRdb reprocessed the reads, each CDR3 protein sequence was kept as one row, without DNA. The authors' filters were not applied to this entry. The sample table records around 100,000 distinct CDR3 sequences. The ten largest account for roughly 20% of the sample.

As concerns this clonotype: There is no known antigen for this receptor.

The CDR3 spans 16 residues, from the cysteine through the phenylalanine. DNA was not recorded. This sequence uses TRBV12-3 or TRBV12-4 and TRBJ2-3; the TCRdb call, TRBD2, lacks DNA for checking. The sequence was obtained from a woman aged 18 to 75 in good health. The sample was blood T cells: a sorted CD56 or NKG2C T cell subset, CD4+ or CD8+ T cells, or bulk PBMC T cells (not recorded which). The CDR3 here reads CASSTGLAGDLDTQYF.